Sequencing of this T cell receptor beta chain was carried out in a study of blood T cell repertoires in COVID-19. Clones were read by immunoSEQ multiplex PCR, and TCRdb kept only the in-frame ones, dropping some. The table has some 15,000 clones, approximately 90% seen once; the top ten hold less than 5%. This sequence originates from a man in his sixties with active COVID-19. The sequencing sample was made of peripheral blood.

The CDR3 coding sequence is TGTGCCAGCAGTGAAGCCGACAGTCGGACGACCATATATTTT. It encodes CASSEADSRTTIYF. This chain joins TRBV6-1 and TRBJ1-3; tentatively, D is TRBD1 (5 bases). This CDR3 spans 14 amino acids. The germline V gene has CDR1 MNHNS and CDR2 SASEGT. V was cut by 0 bases and J by 10 bases, with 13 bases left in between.